This T cell receptor (beta chain) was documented in a study of shared clonotypes between healthy human individuals. Notes on this clone: Antigen unknown.

Points from the study as a whole: Lower generation probabilities were found for non-shared clonotypes than for those shared by all four donors. It was anticipated that sequencing depth would influence how many clonotypes donors shared.

Deep-level running was used for the assay. Only in-frame clones appear in the TCRdb table, and some are missing; sequencing was by immunoSEQ multiplex PCR. Of about 2.1 million clones in the sample, 90% to 95% were seen once. CD45RO-negative cells were positively selected for CCR7, leaving out terminally differentiated effector memory CD45RA+ cells. This sequence was found in a man in his late teens or twenties in good health. Some clones in this sample may be carry-over from other donors' samples. Sequencing was done on a sample of naive CD8+ T cells from PBMCs.

CDR3 residues: CASSSRGTGWYEQYF. The CDR3 DNA is TGTGCCAGCAGTTCCCGGGGGACAGGGTGGTACGAGCAGTACTTC. The V and J genes are TRBV28 and TRBJ2-7, with 9 bases identical to TRBD1. CDR1 and CDR2 from the germline V gene are MDHEN and SYDVKM. This CDR3 spans 15 amino acids. Unmatched junction bases numbered 8, after V lost 4 bases and J lost 4 bases.